Listed below are T cell receptor beta chains from one sample, sequenced in a study of blood T cell repertoires in COVID-19. Profiled with immunoSEQ multiplex PCR; TCRdb holds only in-frame clones, not every one. The data hold roughly 150,000 clones, with approximately 90% observed a single time. The sequenced sample was peripheral blood. The receptors derive from a man aged 18-30 years with COVID-19, enrolled during active disease. Each CDR3 is given with its conserved first and last residue. The D gene is left open where the match is weak. Not every row has a clone size; where given, it reads once, few, many or a size class.

CDR3 length	D gene	clone size	V gene	J gene	CDR3 DNA	CDR3 protein
16	NA	few	TRBV18	TRBJ1-4	TGTGCCAGCTCACAAACCCTCGACAGATTTAATGAAAAACTGTTTTTT	CASSQTLDRFNEKLFF
12	NA	NA	TRBV28	TRBJ1-2	TGTGCCAGCAGCCCAAACGGGGATGGCTACACCTTC	CASSPNGDGYTF
15	TRBD2	NA	TRBV28	TRBJ2-2	TGTGCCAGCACCTTGACTAGCGGGAGCCTCGGGGAGCTGTTTTTT	CASTLTSGSLGELFF
16	TRBD1	NA	TRBV19	TRBJ2-5	TGTGCCAGTAGTATGTTCGGACAGGGGGGTAGAGAGACCCAGTACTTC	CASSMFGQGGRETQYF
14	NA	once	TRBV28	TRBJ1-3	TGTGCCAGCAGTTTCGGGAGATGGAGGAACACCATATATTTT	CASSFGRWRNTIYF
14	TRBD1	NA	TRBV6-5	TRBJ2-7	TGTGCCTTGCAAGGGACAGGGGTCCCTGGAGAGCAGTACTTC	CALQGTGVPGEQYF
14	NA	NA	TRBV27	TRBJ2-7	TGTGCCAGCAGTTCCGCTAGGAACGCCTACGAGCAGTACTTC	CASSSARNAYEQYF
14	NA	NA	TRBV30	TRBJ1-2	TGTGCCTGGAGTATCATCAGGGGAGGGCATGGCTACACCTTC	CAWSIIRGGHGYTF
16	TRBD2	NA	TRBV27	TRBJ2-1	TGTGCCAGCAGTTGGCCGGGAGCGGGAGGGCCCGGTGAGCAGTTCTTC	CASSWPGAGGPGEQFF
15	TRBD1	NA	TRBV6-5	TRBJ2-7	TGTGCCAGCAGTTACCTCAGGGGGAACCGGAAAGAGCAGTACTTC	CASSYLRGNRKEQYF
14	NA	NA	TRBV7-9	TRBJ2-2	TGTGCCAGCAGCTTATTAGCAGACGTCGGGGAGCTGTTTTTT	CASSLLADVGELFF
16	TRBD1	few	TRBV7-9	TRBJ2-2	TGTGCCAGCAGCACCCCGGACAGGGAGAGCACCGGGGAGCTGTTTTTT	CASSTPDRESTGELFF
13	NA	NA	TRBV5-1	TRBJ1-2	TGCGCCAGCAGCTTGGGCGGGGGCTATGGCTACACCTTC	CASSLGGGYGYTF
12	NA	NA	TRBV5-6	TRBJ2-7	TGTGCCAGCAGCACAGGACAGTTAAAGCAGTACTTC	CASSTGQLKQYF
16	TRBD1	NA	TRBV15	TRBJ2-7	TGTGCCACCAGCGCAGGGGGCAGAGGTTCTGCCTACGAGCAGTACTTC	CATSAGGRGSAYEQYF
15	NA	NA	TRBV27	TRBJ1-2	TGTGCCAGCAGGCCGATCATGGGGGGGTCGGGTGGCTACACCTTC	CASRPIMGGSGGYTF
16	TRBD1	NA	TRBV5-5	TRBJ1-5	TGTGCCAGCAGCGCAATGACAGGGGGCGTAAATCAGCCCCAGCATTTT	CASSAMTGGVNQPQHF
13	TRBD1	NA	TRBV12-3/TRBV12-4	TRBJ1-2	TGTGCCAGCAGTTTATGGACAGGGGTTGGCTACACCTTC	CASSLWTGVGYTF
17	TRBD2	NA	TRBV4-1	TRBJ2-5	TGCGCCAGCAGCCCCCGGACTAGCGGGACCTTCCAAGAGACCCAGTACTTC	CASSPRTSGTFQETQYF
11	TRBD1	NA	TRBV10-3	TRBJ1-5	TGTGCCATCGGGACAGGCGCCCCCCAGCATTTT	CAIGTGAPQHF
17	TRBD2	once	TRBV11-3	TRBJ2-1	TGTGCCAGCAGCTTATATGGCGGGAGCACCTCCTACAATGAGCAGTTCTTC	CASSLYGGSTSYNEQFF
15	NA	NA	TRBV4-1	TRBJ1-2	TGCGCCAGCAGCCAGAGGGTGGGTGGCAACTATGGCTACACCTTC	CASSQRVGGNYGYTF
14	TRBD1	NA	TRBV7-2	TRBJ1-2	TGTGCCAGCAGCTTGACAGGGGGCGGCTATGGCTACACCTTC	CASSLTGGGYGYTF
15	NA	NA	TRBV4-2	TRBJ2-7	TGTGCCAGCAGCCCCAGGGTTCAGGACCCCTACGAGCAGTACTTC	CASSPRVQDPYEQYF
16	TRBD1	NA	TRBV7-9	TRBJ1-4	TGTGCCAGCAGCACGAATCAGGGACAGGGTTGGGAAAAACTGTTTTTT	CASSTNQGQGWEKLFF
13	TRBD1	NA	TRBV7-9	TRBJ2-1	TGTGCCAGCAGCTTAGGAGGCGACAGGGGTCAGTTCTTC	CASSLGGDRGQFF
13	NA	NA	TRBV11-1	TRBJ1-1	TGTGCCAGCAGACGAAGGGGGGGGCCTGAAGCTTTCTTT	CASRRRGGPEAFF
16	TRBD2	NA	TRBV29-1	TRBJ2-1	TGCAGCGTTGAGGGACTAGCGGGAGGTAACTACAATGAGCAGTTCTTC	CSVEGLAGGNYNEQFF
15	NA	NA	TRBV19	TRBJ1-5	TGTGCCAGTACCGCCAGGGGATATAGCAATCAGCCCCAGCATTTT	CASTARGYSNQPQHF